The clone carrying this TCR beta chain came up once. Germline V gene sequence: CDR1 MNHNY, CDR2 SVGAGI (reference sequence). CDR3 length: 21 amino acids. V lost 5 bases to trimming and J lost 0 bases, with 31 bases between them. These data belong to a study of blood T cell repertoires in COVID-19. Study at large: The origin of the acute and convalescent COVID-19 samples was the United States, Italy and Spain.

Authors' processing steps: For nucleated cells, counts were estimated from reference gene primer amplification. Repertoires were generated with immunoSEQ multiplex PCR, while TCRdb's copy carries only in-frame clones and drops some. D and trimming come from the DNA, and the V and J calls and clone size come from that table. The table lists 30,000 to 40,000 clones, around 77% of them singletons. The chain couples TRBV6-6 to TRBJ1-2; possible D gene TRBD1, 5 bases. The sequence derives from a human donor in a cohort sampled during active COVID-19. The sample consisted of peripheral blood. CDR3 sequence (DNA): TGTGCCAGCAGTCCGCACCAGGACATAGACAGAACGAAGCAAGCTAACTATGGCTACACCTTC. Translating it yields CASSPHQDIDRTKQANYGYTF.